The 25 T cell receptor beta chains below come from one sample, sequenced in a study of Ad26.COV2.S vaccination and SARS-CoV-2 variants. TCRdb's table, derived via immunoSEQ multiplex PCR, lists solely in-frame clones and lacks some. The sample has about 330,000 clones; 90% are singletons. Stated treatment: 15 to 20 received Ad26.COV2.S at low or high dose, single or two shots; roughly five received placebo; per-sample allocation not given. Material that was analyzed had been drawn on day 63 after the first vaccine or placebo injection. The source material was peripheral blood, sampled in a trial of Ad26.COV2.S vaccine versus placebo. These receptors originate from a person aged 18-65 years who received the Ad26.COV2.S COVID-19 vaccine or a placebo.

The chain couples TRBV11-2 to TRBJ1-2; TRBD1 matches 12 bases. CDR1 is SGHAT, CDR2 FQNNGV, per germline. CDR3 size: 15 residues. The trim removed 5 bases at V and 6 bases at J, leaving 7 bases unmatched. CDR3 sequence: CASSLLGQGANGYTF. CDR3 DNA: TGTGCCAGCAGCCTGTTGGGACAGGGGGCGAATGGCTACACCTTC.

The V gene is TRBV19, the J gene TRBJ1-1; no clear D. Germline V lookup: CDR1 LNHDA, CDR2 SQIVND (reference sequence). V lost 8 bases to trimming and J lost 2 bases, with 15 bases between them. The CDR3 is made up of 14 amino acids. CDR3 nucleotides: TGTGCCAGTGCGCACGGGGTCCTAAACACTGAAGCTTTCTTT. Encoded protein: CASAHGVLNTEAFF.

CDR3 loop: CSARKGAQYF. For the CDR3, the DNA is TGCAGTGCTAGAAAGGGGGCGCAGTATTTT. The chain couples TRBV20-1 to TRBJ2-3, with D maybe TRBD1 (6 bases). The germline V and J ends were trimmed by 2 bases and 10 bases, with 7 bases remaining between them. The CDR3 is made up of 10 amino acids. CDR1 is DFQATT and CDR2 is SNEGSKA in the germline V gene (reference sequence).

The chain has TRBV9 and TRBJ2-3; no firm D call. The CDR3 totals 15 residues. Germline V gives CDR1 SGDLS, CDR2 YYNGEE. V lost 1 base and J 2 bases, leaving 11 bases between the germline ends. The CDR3 nucleotides read TGTGCCAGCAGCGTAAGCAACCAGATCACAGATACGCAGTATTTT. Translating it yields CASSVSNQITDTQYF.

The CDR3 sequence is CASSLGGEGTEAFF. Written as DNA, the CDR3 is TGTGCCAGCAGTTTAGGAGGGGAGGGGACTGAAGCTTTCTTT. This chain uses TRBV6-2 or TRBV6-3 with TRBJ1-1, with TRBD1 as a possible D gene (5 bases). The CDR3 has 14 amino acids. With 4 bases removed from V and 5 bases from J, the gap between germline ends came to 14 bases. Germline lookup yields CDR1 MNHEY and CDR2 SVGEGT.

V is TRBV28 and J is TRBJ1-5, with unresolved D. Germline assignment: CDR1 MDHEN and CDR2 SYDVKM. The ends were cut back, 11 bases at V and 4 bases at J, with 18 bases in the middle. The CDR3 loop spans 14 amino acids. Written as DNA, the CDR3 is TGTGCCCTTTCGGAGGAGGGCCTAAATCAGCCCCAGCATTTT. Protein product: CALSEEGLNQPQHF.

V usage is TRBV30 and J usage is TRBJ2-3; D gene uncertain. V gave up 4 bases and J gave up 7 bases, with 12 bases separating them. This CDR3 has 12 residues. Germline V gives CDR1 GTSNPN, CDR2 SVGIG (reference sequence). CDR3 protein: CAWTFGRYTQYF. The CDR3 DNA follows: TGTGCCTGGACTTTCGGTAGATATACGCAGTATTTT.

The chain has TRBV19 and TRBJ1-1; the D gene is possibly TRBD1 (6 bases). The V gene lost 3 bases and the J gene lost 1 base, with 15 bases spanning the gap. The germline V gene has CDR1 LNHDA and CDR2 SQIVND (reference sequence). The CDR3 runs to 16 residues. CDR3 protein: CASSIGGSSANTEAFF. In DNA, the CDR3 is TGTGCCAGTAGTATTGGGGGCAGTAGCGCGAACACTGAAGCTTTCTTT.

V is TRBV4-3 and J is TRBJ1-1; 10 bases map to TRBD1. The CDR3 covers 18 residues. J was trimmed by 5 bases and V by 0 bases; bases with no gene match: 12. Germline lookup yields CDR1 LGHNA and CDR2 YSLEER. CDR3 DNA sequence: TGCGCCAGCAGCCAAGACCCGGGTGACAGGGGGCTGAGGACTGAAGCTTTCTTT. It codes for CASSQDPGDRGLRTEAFF.

The chain is built from TRBV9 and TRBJ1-3; the D gene is possibly TRBD1 (6 bases). V lost 2 bases and J lost 4, with 10 bases in between. The CDR3 runs 14 residues. Per germline, CDR1 SGDLS and CDR2 YYNGEE. The CDR3 sequence is CASSVQDSGNTIYF. CDR3 DNA: TGTGCCAGCAGCGTGCAGGACAGCGGAAACACCATATATTTT.

This clone occurred once. V gene TRBV27 combines with J gene TRBJ1-1, with D possibly matching TRBD1 (5 bases). V dropped 6 bases and J dropped 1 base, with 12 bases sitting between them. This CDR3 has 14 residues. CDR1 and CDR2 (germline): MNHEY, SMNVEV (reference sequence). CDR3 protein: CASSLVGANTEAFF. For the CDR3, the DNA is TGTGCCAGCAGCCTCGTCGGGGCGAACACTGAAGCTTTCTTT.

The chain has TRBV7-9 and TRBJ1-2; 10 positions match TRBD1. The V gene's germline CDR1 is SEHNR and CDR2 FQNEAQ (reference sequence). The CDR3 has 17 amino acids. V dropped 0 bases and J dropped 0; count of bases not matched to a gene: 4. CDR3 coding DNA: TGTGCCAGCAGCTTAGCGGGACAGGGGATGGCTAACTATGGCTACACCTTC. It translates to CASSLAGQGMANYGYTF.

This clone was seen a single time. The CDR3 region is CASSLAVGHHEQFF. The CDR3 DNA reads as TGCGCCAGCAGCTTGGCCGTGGGGCACCATGAGCAGTTCTTC. The genes are TRBV5-1 and TRBJ2-1, with a weak D call TRBD1 (5 bases). Germline loops: CDR1 SGHRS, CDR2 YFSETQ. V dropped 0 bases and J dropped 8 bases, with 12 bases sitting between them. The CDR3 is made up of 14 amino acids.

This clone occurred once. This chain links TRBV6-5 with TRBJ1-1; TRBD1 might be the D (5 bases). Germline-derived CDR1 and CDR2 are MNHEY and SVGAGI. This CDR3 is built from 15 residues. V was clipped by 6 bases and J by 6 bases, with 20 bases between them. CDR3 DNA: TGTGCCAGCAGCCCGGGACGCATGGGGACTGCTGAAGCTTTCTTT. It specifies CASSPGRMGTAEAFF.

The rearrangement joins TRBV2 to TRBJ2-1; 9 bases are shared with TRBD1. V gave up 0 bases and J gave up 7 bases; unmatched junction bases: 4. Germline CDR1 SNHLY, CDR2 FYNNEI. CDR3 size: 15 residues. CDR3 bases: TGTGCCAGCAGTGAAGCGGGGACAGGGAGGAATGAGCAGTTCTTC. Translation: CASSEAGTGRNEQFF.

As to this clone: Other DNA sequences within the sample encode an identical CDR3. DNA for the CDR3: TGTGCCAGCAGCCAAGGATTGGTAGAGACCCAGTACTTC. The encoded protein is CASSQGLVETQYF. The rearrangement links TRBV14 to TRBJ2-5, with D unclear. Germline V gives CDR1 SGHDN, CDR2 FVKESK. Trimming took 1 base from V and 4 from J, leaving 7 bases between them. CDR3 length equals 13 residues.

This chain joins TRBV6-1 and TRBJ1-6; D not resolved. The CDR3 loop spans 11 amino acids. CDR1 MNHNS and CDR2 SASEGT come from the germline V gene. V was trimmed by 1 base and J by 9 bases, leaving 1 base between them. CDR3 DNA: TGTGCCAGCAGTGAAGTTTCACCCCTCCACTTT. Residues: CASSEVSPLHF.

This chain joins TRBV28 and TRBJ2-5; TRBD2 might be the D (5 bases). With 2 bases removed from V and 4 bases from J, the gap between germline ends came to 11 bases. This CDR3 has 14 amino acids. The V gene's germline CDR1 is MDHEN and CDR2 SYDVKM. The CDR3 nucleotides read TGTGCCAGCAGTTTAACGGCGGCGGGAGAGACCCAGTACTTC. Its translation: CASSLTAAGETQYF.

This clone was detected once. CDR3 sequence (DNA): TGCGCCAGCAGCCAAGATACAGAAAATTCACCCCTCCACTTT. It is translated as CASSQDTENSPLHF. The genes are TRBV4-3 and TRBJ1-6; unclear D gene. V shed 0 bases and J shed 7 bases, with 7 bases lying between them. The CDR3 loop spans 14 amino acids. Germline CDR1 is LGHNA and CDR2 is YSLEER.

The chain couples TRBV4-3 to TRBJ2-7; 7 positions agree with TRBD2. This CDR3 has 15 amino acids. Germline lookup yields CDR1 LGHNA and CDR2 YSLEER. The J segment lost 3 bases and the V segment lost 0 bases, leaving 5 bases of the junction unmatched. The CDR3 nucleotides read TGCGCCAGCAGCCAAGATCTAGCGGAAAACTACGAGCAGTACTTC. Amino acids: CASSQDLAENYEQYF.

J is TRBJ1-4 and V is TRBV7-8; the D gene is possibly TRBD1 (5 bases). Looked up from germline, CDR1 is SGHVS and CDR2 is FQNEAQ. V gave up 2 bases and J gave up 2 bases, with 9 bases separating them. The CDR3 consists of 15 residues. The CDR3 region is CASSLLGDTNEKLFF. CDR3 in DNA: TGTGCCAGCAGCTTATTGGGGGACACTAATGAAAAACTGTTTTTT.

V and J are TRBV29-1 and TRBJ2-3; 7 bases align to TRBD2. This CDR3 is 15 amino acids long. V gave up 1 base and J gave up 1 base; unmatched junction bases: 5. The germline gives CDR1 SQVTM, CDR2 ANQGSEA. CDR3 amino acids: CSVEVAGTRTDTQYF. The CDR3 DNA is TGCAGCGTTGAAGTAGCGGGCACCCGCACAGATACGCAGTATTTT.

This chain joins TRBV5-6 and TRBJ2-7; maybe TRBD2 (5 bases). The germline gives CDR1 SGHDT, CDR2 YYEEEE. This CDR3 spans 13 amino acids. Trimming shortened V by 2 bases and J by 0 bases, and 6 bases separated the two germline ends. The CDR3 sequence is CASSLRGSYEQYV. The CDR3 DNA sequence: TGTGCCAGCAGCTTACGGGGCTCCTACGAGCAGTACGTC.

The chain carries TRBV7-9 and TRBJ1-2; the D is unclear. The CDR3 loop spans 15 amino acids. Germline CDR1 SEHNR, CDR2 FQNEAQ (reference sequence). V lost 3 bases and J lost 2, with 13 bases in between. DNA for the CDR3: TGTGCCAGCAGCTTCCCTCTCCTGGGGAACTATGGCTACACCTTC. Its translation is CASSFPLLGNYGYTF.

The V and J genes are TRBV27 and TRBJ1-2; no firm D call. The CDR3 is 15 amino acids. Germline loops: CDR1 MNHEY, CDR2 SMNVEV (reference sequence). The V end was cut by 5 bases, the J end by 6 bases, with 19 bases between. CDR3 bases: TGTGCCAGCAGTCAGTGGGCTCTCAAGTCCCATGGCTACACCTTC. Encoded protein: CASSQWALKSHGYTF.